The clone carrying this T cell receptor beta chain turned up a few times. Antigen: not known. These data are taken from a study of regulatory T cells in long-lasting Graves disease. The study, taken as a whole, reports: Newly diagnosed patients had higher TCR diversity than persistent Graves' patients did.

As for time point: newly diagnosed GD, antithyroid drugs for less than 3 months. The TCR library was made from RNA extracted from PBMCs. This CDR3 contains 12 residues. V was trimmed by 4 bases and J by 13 bases, leaving 18 bases between them. Germline values: CDR1 SGDLS, CDR2 YYNGEE. Assembly of TCR beta libraries relied on iRepertoire HTBI primers together with Arm-PCR of CDR3 regions. TCRdb recomputed calls from the multiplex PCR reads with MiXCR, one row per CDR3 protein. The sample holds 530,000 or so distinct CDR3 sequences, 16% seen once. These data are also associated with another study on T cells in Graves' hyperthyroidism and ophthalmopathy. In that study: When the TCR CDR3 underwent first-round RT-PCR, the HTBI primer set was used.

This sample comprised peripheral blood mononuclear cells (PBMCs), obtained at new diagnosis, from a patient treated with antithyroid drugs. The receptor comes from a young man with Graves disease. The rearrangement uses TRBV9 and TRBJ2-7; a possible D gene is TRBD2 (6 bases). The CDR3 nucleotides are TGTGCCAGCAGCTCCATGGCGGGGACGCCCTACTTC. Residues: CASSSMAGTPYF.